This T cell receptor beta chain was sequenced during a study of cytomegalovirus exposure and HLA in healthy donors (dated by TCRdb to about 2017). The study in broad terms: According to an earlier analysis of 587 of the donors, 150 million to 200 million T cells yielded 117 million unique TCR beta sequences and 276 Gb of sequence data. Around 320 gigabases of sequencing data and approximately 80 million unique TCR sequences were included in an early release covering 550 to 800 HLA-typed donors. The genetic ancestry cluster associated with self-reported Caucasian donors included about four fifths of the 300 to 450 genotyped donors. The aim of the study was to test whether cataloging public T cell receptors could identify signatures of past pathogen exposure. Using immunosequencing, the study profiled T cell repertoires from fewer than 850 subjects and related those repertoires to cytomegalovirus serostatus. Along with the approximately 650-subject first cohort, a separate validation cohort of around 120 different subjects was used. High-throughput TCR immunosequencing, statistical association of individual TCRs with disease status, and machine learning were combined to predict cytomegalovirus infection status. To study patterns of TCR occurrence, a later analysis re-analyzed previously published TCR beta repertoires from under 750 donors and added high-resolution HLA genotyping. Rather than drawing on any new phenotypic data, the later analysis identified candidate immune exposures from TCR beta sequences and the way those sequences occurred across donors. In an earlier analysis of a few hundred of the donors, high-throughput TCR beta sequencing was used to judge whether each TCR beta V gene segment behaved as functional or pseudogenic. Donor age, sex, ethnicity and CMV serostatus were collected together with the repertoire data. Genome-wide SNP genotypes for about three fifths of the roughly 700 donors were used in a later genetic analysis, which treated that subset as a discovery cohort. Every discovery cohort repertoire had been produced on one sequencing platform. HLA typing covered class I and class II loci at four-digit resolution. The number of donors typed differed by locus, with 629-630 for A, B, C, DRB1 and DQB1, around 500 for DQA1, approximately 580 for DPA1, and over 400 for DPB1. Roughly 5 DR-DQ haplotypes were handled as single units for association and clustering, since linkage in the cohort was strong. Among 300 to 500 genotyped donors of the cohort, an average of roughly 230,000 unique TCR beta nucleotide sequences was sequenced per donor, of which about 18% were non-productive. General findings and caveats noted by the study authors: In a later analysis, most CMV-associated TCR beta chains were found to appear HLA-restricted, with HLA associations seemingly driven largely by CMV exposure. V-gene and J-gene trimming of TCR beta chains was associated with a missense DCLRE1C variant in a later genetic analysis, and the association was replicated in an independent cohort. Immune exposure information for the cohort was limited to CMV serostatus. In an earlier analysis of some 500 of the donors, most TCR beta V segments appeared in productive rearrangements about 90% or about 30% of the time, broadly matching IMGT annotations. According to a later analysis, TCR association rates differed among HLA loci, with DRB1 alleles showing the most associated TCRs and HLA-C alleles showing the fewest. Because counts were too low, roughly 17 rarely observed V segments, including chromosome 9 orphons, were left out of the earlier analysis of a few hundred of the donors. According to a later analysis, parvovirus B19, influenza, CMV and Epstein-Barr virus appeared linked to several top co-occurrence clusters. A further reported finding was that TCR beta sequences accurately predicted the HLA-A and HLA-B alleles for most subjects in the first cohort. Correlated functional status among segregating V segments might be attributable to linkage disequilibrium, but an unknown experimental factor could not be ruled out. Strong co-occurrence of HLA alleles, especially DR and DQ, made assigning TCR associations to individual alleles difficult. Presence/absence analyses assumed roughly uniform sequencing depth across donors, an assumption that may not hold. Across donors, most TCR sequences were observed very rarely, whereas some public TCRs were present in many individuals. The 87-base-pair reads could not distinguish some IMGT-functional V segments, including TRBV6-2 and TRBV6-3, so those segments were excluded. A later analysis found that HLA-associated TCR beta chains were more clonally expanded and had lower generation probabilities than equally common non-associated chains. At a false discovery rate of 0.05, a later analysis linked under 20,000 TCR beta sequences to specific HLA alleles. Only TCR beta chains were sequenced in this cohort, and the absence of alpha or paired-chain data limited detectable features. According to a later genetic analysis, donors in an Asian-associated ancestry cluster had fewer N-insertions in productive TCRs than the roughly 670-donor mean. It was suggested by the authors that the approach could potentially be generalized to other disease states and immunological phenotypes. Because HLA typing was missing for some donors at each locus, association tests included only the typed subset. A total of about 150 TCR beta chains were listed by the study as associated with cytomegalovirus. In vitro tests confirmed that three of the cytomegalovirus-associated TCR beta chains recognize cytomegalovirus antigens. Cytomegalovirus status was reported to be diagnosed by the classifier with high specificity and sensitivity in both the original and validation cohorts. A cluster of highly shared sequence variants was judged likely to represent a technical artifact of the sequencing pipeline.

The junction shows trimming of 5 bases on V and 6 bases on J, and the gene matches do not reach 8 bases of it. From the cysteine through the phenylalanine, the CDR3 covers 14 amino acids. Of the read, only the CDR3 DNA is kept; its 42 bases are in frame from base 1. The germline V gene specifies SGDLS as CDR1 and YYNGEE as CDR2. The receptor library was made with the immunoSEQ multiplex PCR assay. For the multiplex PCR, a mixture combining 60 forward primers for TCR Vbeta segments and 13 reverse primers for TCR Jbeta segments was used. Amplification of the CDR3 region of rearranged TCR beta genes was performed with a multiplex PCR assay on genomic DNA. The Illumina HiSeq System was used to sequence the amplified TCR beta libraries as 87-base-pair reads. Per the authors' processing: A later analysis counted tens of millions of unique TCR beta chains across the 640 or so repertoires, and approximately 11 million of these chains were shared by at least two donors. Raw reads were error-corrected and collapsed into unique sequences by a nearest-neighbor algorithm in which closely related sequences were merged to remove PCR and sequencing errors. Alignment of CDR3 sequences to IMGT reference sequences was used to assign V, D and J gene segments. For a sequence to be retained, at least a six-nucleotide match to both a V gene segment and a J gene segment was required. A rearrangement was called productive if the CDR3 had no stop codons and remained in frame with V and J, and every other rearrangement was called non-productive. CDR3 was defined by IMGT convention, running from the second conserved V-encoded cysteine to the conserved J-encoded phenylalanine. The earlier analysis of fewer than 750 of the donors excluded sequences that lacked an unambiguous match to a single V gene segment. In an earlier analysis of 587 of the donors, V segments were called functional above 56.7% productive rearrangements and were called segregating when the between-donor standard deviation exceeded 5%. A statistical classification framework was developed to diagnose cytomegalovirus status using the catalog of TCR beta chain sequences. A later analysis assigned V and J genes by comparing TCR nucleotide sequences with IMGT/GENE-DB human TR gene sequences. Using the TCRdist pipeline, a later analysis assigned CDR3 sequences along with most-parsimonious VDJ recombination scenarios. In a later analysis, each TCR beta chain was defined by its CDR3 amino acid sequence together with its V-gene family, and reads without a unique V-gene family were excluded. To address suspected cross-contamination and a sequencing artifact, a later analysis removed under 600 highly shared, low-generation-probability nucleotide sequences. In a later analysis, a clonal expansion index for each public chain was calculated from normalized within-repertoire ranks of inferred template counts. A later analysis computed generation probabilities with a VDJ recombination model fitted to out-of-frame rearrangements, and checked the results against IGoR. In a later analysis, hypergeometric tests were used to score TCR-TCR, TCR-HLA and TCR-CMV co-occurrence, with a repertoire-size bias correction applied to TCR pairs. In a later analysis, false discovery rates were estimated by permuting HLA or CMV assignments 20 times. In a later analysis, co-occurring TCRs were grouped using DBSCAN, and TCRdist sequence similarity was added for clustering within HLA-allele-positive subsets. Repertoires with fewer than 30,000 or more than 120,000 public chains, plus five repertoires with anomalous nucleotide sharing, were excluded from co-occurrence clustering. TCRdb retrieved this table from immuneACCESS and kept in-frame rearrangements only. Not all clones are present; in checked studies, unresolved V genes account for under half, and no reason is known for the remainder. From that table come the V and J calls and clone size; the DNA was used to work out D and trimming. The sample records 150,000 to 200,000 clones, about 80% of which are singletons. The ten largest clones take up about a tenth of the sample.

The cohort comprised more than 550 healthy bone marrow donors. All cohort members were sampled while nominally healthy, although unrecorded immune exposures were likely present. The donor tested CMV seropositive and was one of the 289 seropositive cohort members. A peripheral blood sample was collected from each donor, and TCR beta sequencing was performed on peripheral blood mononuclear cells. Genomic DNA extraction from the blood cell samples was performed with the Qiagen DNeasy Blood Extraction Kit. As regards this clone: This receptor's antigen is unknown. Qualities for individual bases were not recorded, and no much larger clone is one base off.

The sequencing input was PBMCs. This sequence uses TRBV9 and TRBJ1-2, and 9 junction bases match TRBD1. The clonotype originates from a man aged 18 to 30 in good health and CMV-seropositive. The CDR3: CASRNRDRVDGYTF. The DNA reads TGTGCCAGCAGGAACCGGGACAGGGTTGATGGCTACACCTTC. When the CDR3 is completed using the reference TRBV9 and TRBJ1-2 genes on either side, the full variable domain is DSGVTQTPKHLITATGQRVTLRCSPRSGDLSVYWYQQSLDQGLQFLIQYYNGEERAKGNILERFSAQQFPDLHSELNLSSLELGDSALYFCASRNRDRVDGYTFGSGTRLTVV.